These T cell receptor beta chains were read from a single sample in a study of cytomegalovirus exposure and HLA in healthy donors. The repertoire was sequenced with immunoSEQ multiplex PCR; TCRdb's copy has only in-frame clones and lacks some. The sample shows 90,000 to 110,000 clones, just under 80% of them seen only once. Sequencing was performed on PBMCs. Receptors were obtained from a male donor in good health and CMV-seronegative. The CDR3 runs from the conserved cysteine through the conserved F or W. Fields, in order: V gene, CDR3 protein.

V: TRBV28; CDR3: CASSSQGAGETQYF
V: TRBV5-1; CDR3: CASSAGGRAGSGQFF
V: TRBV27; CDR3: CASSYGGASQPQHF
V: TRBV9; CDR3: CASSVDLATDTQYF
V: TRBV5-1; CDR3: CASSSSGTGSYNEQFF
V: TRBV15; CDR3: CATSSNRGYQETQYF
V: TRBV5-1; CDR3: CASSPNSGSGIETQYF
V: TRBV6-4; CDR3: CASSDGGTSSYNEQFF
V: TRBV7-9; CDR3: CASSFQEGTEAFF
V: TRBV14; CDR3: CASSQVGTTTDTQYF
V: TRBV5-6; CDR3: CASSLEVAIEGYTF
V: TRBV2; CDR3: CASTDRGYGYTF
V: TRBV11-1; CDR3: CASSRGQGDQETQYF
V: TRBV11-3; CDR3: CASSLGAVETQYF
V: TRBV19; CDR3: CASSPISTRYGYTF
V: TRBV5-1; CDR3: CASHPGTGTISPLHF
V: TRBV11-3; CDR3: CASSLEGTGTYNEQFF
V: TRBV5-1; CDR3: CASSYLGAVGYNEQFF
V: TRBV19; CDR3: CALPGQTYEQYF
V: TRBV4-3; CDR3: CASSQELAGAPEYTDTQYF
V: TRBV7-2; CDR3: CASSYSPDTGELFF
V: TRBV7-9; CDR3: CASSPDRAGRNEQFF
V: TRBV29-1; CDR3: CTILGDRGEAFF
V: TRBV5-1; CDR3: CASSLEAAPRAFF
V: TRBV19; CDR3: CASSMWRGGQFF
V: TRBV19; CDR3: CASTPGGTEYNEQFF
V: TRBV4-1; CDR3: CASSQDRTGLYEQFF
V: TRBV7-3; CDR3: CASSIRPEDEAFF